The 9 T cell receptor beta chains listed next were all sequenced from one sample in a study of vaccination effects on CD4 cells after COVID-19. Viral peptide pools were used in the ViraFEST assay to expand antigen-specific CD4+ T cells, and sequencing came afterward. Culture lasted 10 days before CD4+ T cell isolation. Their SARS-CoV-2 infection, verified by PCR, occurred between March and December 2020. No antigen has been identified for these receptors. Some clones are missing from TCRdb's copy, which holds only in-frame ones; the method was immunoSEQ multiplex PCR. The sample carries about 45,000 clones, approximately 77% recorded once. The sample consisted of CD4+ T cells from PBMCs cultured with a peptide pool, taken before COVID-19 vaccination. These receptors all stem from a human donor who had a prior SARS-CoV-2 infection.

J is TRBJ2-7 and V is TRBV9; 7 nucleotides align to TRBD2. Trimming removed 0 bases from V and 3 bases from J; junction bases left unmatched: 6. CDR3 length: 15 amino acids. From germline, CDR1 is SGDLS and CDR2 YYNGEE. The CDR3 loop reads CASSVGLAVDYEQYF. The CDR3 DNA reads as TGTGCCAGCAGCGTAGGTCTAGCGGTTGACTACGAGCAGTACTTC.

The chain uses TRBV6-5 and TRBJ2-7; unclear D gene. Per germline, CDR1 MNHEY and CDR2 SVGAGI. This CDR3 region has 14 residues. Trimming pared 0 bases from V and 0 bases from J, leaving 6 bases between. CDR3 in DNA: TGTGCCAGCAGTTACTCGCCTAGCTCCTACGAGCAGTACTTC. Translated: CASSYSPSSYEQYF.

The rearrangement uses TRBV6-2 or TRBV6-3 and TRBJ2-5; the D gene could be TRBD1 or TRBD2 (5 bases each). There are 16 residues in the CDR3. Trimming left V 5 bases short and J 5 bases short, with 21 bases between. Germline V lookup: CDR1 MNHEY, CDR2 SVGEGT. The CDR3 DNA reads TGTGCCAGCAGTCATGTACCGGGGACCGGAGTCGAGACCCAGTACTTC. This codes for CASSHVPGTGVETQYF.

This clone appeared a single time. This chain connects TRBV6-1 to TRBJ1-2; 7 positions agree with TRBD1. CDR1 and CDR2 from the germline V gene are MNHNS and SASEGT. The CDR3 has 13 residues. Trimming cost V 2 bases and J 3 bases; bases outside gene matches: 0. CDR3 sequence: CASSETGDYGYTF. In DNA form, the CDR3 reads TGTGCCAGCAGTGAAACAGGGGACTATGGCTACACCTTC.

This clone was detected only once. This rearrangement joins TRBV18 to TRBJ2-7; D not resolved. The ends were cut back, 3 bases at V and 3 bases at J, with 6 bases in the middle. The CDR3 length is 12 residues. Germline values: CDR1 KGHSH, CDR2 LQKENI. CDR3 nucleotide sequence: TGTGCCAGCTCACCCCCCAACTACGAGCAGTACTTC. Protein sequence: CASSPPNYEQYF.

The J gene is TRBJ2-7, the V gene TRBV18; 7 bases line up with TRBD2. This CDR3 has 13 amino acids. The germline gives CDR1 KGHSH, CDR2 LQKENI. After removal of 8 bases from V and 6 bases from J, the junction contained 10 bases not matched to a gene. The CDR3 bases are TGTGCCAGCCGGATTCCCGGCGGGGGCGAGCAGTACTTC. Protein: CASRIPGGGEQYF.

In its sample, this clone ranks as medium-sized. V gene TRBV5-1 combines with J gene TRBJ2-2, with a possible D match to TRBD1 (5 bases). The V and J ends lost 2 bases and 4 bases respectively, with 12 bases between them. Germline V gives CDR1 SGHRS, CDR2 YFSETQ. The CDR3 is 15 residues long. Here the CDR3 DNA reads TGCGCCAGCAGCTTAGGAGCTACAGGCACCGGGGAGCTGTTTTTT. Its protein is CASSLGATGTGELFF.

In regard to this clone: The junction shows a germline mismatch at one end, possibly a read error. This sequence joins TRBV2 and TRBJ2-7, with D perhaps TRBD1 (6 bases). The CDR3 loop spans 12 amino acids. Germline V lookup: CDR1 SNHLY, CDR2 FYNNEI. CDR3 residues: CASSEGVKGTHF. CDR3 nucleotides: TGTGCCAGCAGTGAAGGAGTAAAGGGGACACACTTC.

J is TRBJ2-1 and V is TRBV29-1; 9 bases align to TRBD1. The length of the CDR3 is 16 residues. V lost 5 bases to trimming and J lost 0 bases; unmatched junction nucleotides: 8. Germline assignment: CDR1 SQVTM and CDR2 ANQGSEA. The CDR3 DNA follows: TGCAGCGTTACCCCGGGACAGGGTAGCTCCTACAATGAGCAGTTCTTC. Translated: CSVTPGQGSSYNEQFF.